This is a list of T cell receptor beta chains from one sample in a study of tumor and adjacent non-tumor tissue in lung cancer. TCRdb independently ran MiXCR on the multiplex PCR reads; one entry per CDR3 protein. In the table there are approximately 75,000 distinct CDR3 sequences, roughly 80% of which are singletons. Specimen: lung tumor tissue. All receptors derive from a woman aged 50 to 60 with non-small cell lung cancer. Both conserved end residues are part of each CDR3. The D gene is left open where the match is weak. Clone size is given for some rows only: seen once, a few or many times, or a class if the clone is expanded.

j_gene: TRBJ1-5
v_gene: TRBV6-1
abundance: once
d_gene: TRBD1
CDR3aa: CTSSWDRGNQSQHF
CDR3nt: TGTACCAGCAGTTGGGACAGGGGGAATCAGTCACAGCATTTT

j_gene: TRBJ2-1
v_gene: TRBV20-1
abundance: NA
d_gene: NA
CDR3aa: CSAPIGGGSIEQFF
CDR3nt: TGCAGTGCGCCGATAGGGGGAGGGTCAATTGAGCAGTTCTTC

j_gene: TRBJ2-3
v_gene: TRBV20-1
abundance: many
d_gene: NA
CDR3aa: CSAKPGTPGTDTQYF
CDR3nt: TGCAGTGCCAAACCCGGGACTCCCGGCACAGATACGCAGTATTTT

j_gene: TRBJ2-1
v_gene: TRBV29-1
abundance: NA
d_gene: TRBD2
CDR3aa: CSVDRREGPGSEQFF
CDR3nt: TGCAGCGTTGATAGGCGGGAGGGCCCTGGAAGTGAGCAATTCTTC

j_gene: TRBJ2-2
v_gene: TRBV29-1
abundance: NA
d_gene: NA
CDR3aa: CSAVVGSNTGELLF
CDR3nt: TGCAGCGCCGTAGTGGGTTCGAACACCGGGGAGCTGCTTTTT

j_gene: TRBJ2-3
v_gene: TRBV12-3/TRBV12-4
abundance: NA
d_gene: NA
CDR3aa: CASSSRDLGLRGADTQYF
CDR3nt: TGTGCCAGCAGTTCGAGAGATCTGGGCCTGAGGGGCGCAGATACGCAGTATTTT

j_gene: TRBJ2-1
v_gene: TRBV29-1
abundance: NA
d_gene: NA
CDR3aa: CSVLNQDVYNEQLF
CDR3nt: TGCAGCGTTCTTAACCAGGATGTTTACAATGAGCAGCTCTTC

j_gene: TRBJ1-1
v_gene: TRBV10-3
abundance: NA
d_gene: NA
CDR3aa: CANSEITDTEAFF
CDR3nt: TGTGCCAACAGTGAGATAACGGACACTGAAGCTTTCTTT

j_gene: TRBJ2-2
v_gene: TRBV12-3/TRBV12-4
abundance: NA
d_gene: TRBD2
CDR3aa: CASRRREGQVGETFF
CDR3nt: TGTGCCAGCAGGAGGCGGGAGGGCCAAGTCGGGGAGACGTTTTTT

j_gene: TRBJ2-1
v_gene: TRBV12-3/TRBV12-4
abundance: once
d_gene: NA
CDR3aa: CAGSFESGANNEQFF
CDR3nt: TGTGCCGGCAGTTTTGAGTCGGGAGCTAACAATGAGCAGTTCTTC

j_gene: TRBJ2-2
v_gene: TRBV11-1
abundance: few
d_gene: NA
CDR3aa: CASRFGAWAQLNTGELFF
CDR3nt: TGTGCTAGCAGGTTCGGAGCCTGGGCTCAGTTGAACACCGGGGAGCTGTTTTTT

j_gene: TRBJ2-1
v_gene: TRBV30
abundance: NA
d_gene: NA
CDR3aa: CAWEAGYEQFF
CDR3nt: TGTGCCTGGGAGGCAGGGTATGAGCAATTCTTC

j_gene: TRBJ2-5
v_gene: TRBV7-8
abundance: NA
d_gene: NA
CDR3aa: CASSVKVLETQYF
CDR3nt: TGTGCTAGCAGCGTCAAGGTTCTCGAGACCCAGTACTTC

j_gene: TRBJ2-7
v_gene: TRBV29-1
abundance: once
d_gene: TRBD2
CDR3aa: CSVRLAGTGRGSYEQYF
CDR3nt: TGCAGCGTTCGCCTAGCGGGAACGGGGAGGGGCTCTTACGAGCAGTACTTC

j_gene: TRBJ2-7
v_gene: TRBV6-1
abundance: NA
d_gene: NA
CDR3aa: CASSGQGGHSGGELYF
CDR3nt: TGTGCCAGCAGTGGACAGGGGGGACACAGCGGGGGCGAGCTGTACTTC

j_gene: TRBJ2-1
v_gene: TRBV7-8
abundance: many
d_gene: NA
CDR3aa: CASSFLAGLNEQFF
CDR3nt: TGTGCCAGCAGCTTTCTGGCGGGGCTTAATGAGCAGTTCTTC

j_gene: TRBJ2-5
v_gene: TRBV29-1
abundance: NA
d_gene: NA
CDR3aa: CSVLAGGVGEIQYF
CDR3nt: TGCAGTGTTCTGGCCGGAGGCGTTGGAGAGATCCAGTACTTC

j_gene: TRBJ2-1
v_gene: TRBV19
abundance: NA
d_gene: TRBD2
CDR3aa: CASSGRGEQFF
CDR3nt: TGTGCCAGTAGCGGGAGGGGTGAGCAGTTCTTC

j_gene: TRBJ2-1
v_gene: TRBV11-2
abundance: few
d_gene: TRBD2
CDR3aa: CASSLGVAGGYYYNEQFF
CDR3nt: TGTGCCAGCAGCTTAGGAGTAGCGGGAGGCTACTACTACAATGAGCAGTTCTTC

j_gene: TRBJ1-2
v_gene: TRBV6-6
abundance: NA
d_gene: NA
CDR3aa: CASSYSSGGASYGYTF
CDR3nt: TGTGCCAGTAGTTACTCCTCGGGGGGCGCATCCTATGGCTACACCTTC

j_gene: TRBJ1-5
v_gene: TRBV7-8
abundance: NA
d_gene: NA
CDR3aa: CASSPSLAHQSQHF
CDR3nt: TGTGCCAGCAGCCCAAGTCTGGCACATCAGTCCCAGCATTTT

j_gene: TRBJ1-2
v_gene: TRBV6-5
abundance: NA
d_gene: TRBD1
CDR3aa: CASSYGGQGHRYGCTF
CDR3nt: TGTGCCAGCAGTTACGGAGGACAGGGTCATCGCTATGGCTGCACCTTC